The 25 T cell receptor beta chains below were found in one sample sequenced in a study of human T cells and chemical hapten exposure. TCRdb analysed the RACE reads with MiXCR anew, one entry per CDR3 protein. The sample consists of tens of thousands of distinct CDR3 sequences, 9.9% of them appearing once. The time point is: patch test 3, about 24 weeks after DPC sensitization. Treatment defined: therapeutic diphenylcyclopropenone sensitization with weekly scalp DPC. Specimen: whole blood, collected in connection with sensitization to the hapten diphenylcyclopropenone (DPC). The receptors shown here come from a woman aged 40 to 49 with alopecia areata. Some clones in this sample may be carry-over from other donors' samples.

The chain carries TRBV29-1 and TRBJ1-1; 7 nucleotides align to TRBD1. Trimming removed 7 bases from V and 0 bases from J; junction bases left unmatched: 2. Germline loops: CDR1 SQVTM, CDR2 ANQGSEA. The CDR3 length is 12 residues. The CDR3 reads CSGGQMNTEAFF. DNA of the CDR3: TGCAGCGGGGGACAGATGAACACTGAAGCTTTCTTT.

This clonotype was seen repeatedly, ten times or more. The chain uses TRBV29-1 and TRBJ2-1; TRBD1 or TRBD2 may be the D gene (6 bases each). This CDR3 is built from 13 residues. Germline loops: CDR1 SQVTM, CDR2 ANQGSEA. Trimming removed 7 bases from V and 2 bases from J, with 12 bases in between. CDR3: CSAEGGTYNEQFF. The CDR3 DNA is TGCAGCGCGGAGGGGGGCACCTACAATGAGCAGTTCTTC.

This clonotype has only a few counts. In DNA, the CDR3 is TGTGCCAGCAGCTTATCGCTAGCGGGGGGCTCCTACGAGCAGTACTTC. Its protein product is CASSLSLAGGSYEQYF. The V gene is TRBV7-2, the J gene TRBJ2-7; 11 nucleotides match TRBD2. With 2 bases clipped from V and 0 bases from J, the junction kept 3 bases outside the gene matches. Germline V gene lookup returns CDR1 SGHTA and CDR2 FQGNSA. The CDR3 covers 16 residues.

The chain is built from TRBV11-2 and TRBJ1-1, with D tentatively TRBD1 (5 bases). V lost 1 base, J lost 1 base, and 7 bases lay in between. There are 14 residues in the CDR3. CDR1 SGHAT and CDR2 FQNNGV come from the germline V gene. CDR3 region: CASSLAGRNTEAFF. The CDR3 bases are TGTGCCAGCAGCTTAGCGGGACGGAACACTGAAGCTTTCTTT.

This clonotype appeared many times. The J gene is TRBJ2-3, the V gene TRBV4-1; D not resolved. Germline CDR1 and CDR2: MGHRA and YSYEKL. The CDR3 extends over 15 amino acids. V shed 0 bases and J shed 3 bases, with 10 bases lying between them. The chain's CDR3 is CASSQDSPETDTQYF. The CDR3 DNA reads as TGCGCCAGCAGCCAAGATAGTCCAGAAACAGATACGCAGTATTTT.

The rearrangement links TRBV2 to TRBJ1-5; 9 positions agree with TRBD1. Per germline, CDR1 SNHLY and CDR2 FYNNEI. With 3 bases clipped from V and 5 bases from J, the junction kept 5 bases outside the gene matches. The length of the CDR3 is 15 residues. The CDR3: CASSELQGAYQPQHF. CDR3 DNA sequence: TGTGCCAGCAGTGAGTTACAGGGGGCATATCAGCCCCAGCATTTT.

In its sample, this clonotype was seen a few times. The chain is built from TRBV27 and TRBJ1-1; D perhaps matches TRBD1 (6 bases). V gave up 1 base and J gave up 2 bases, with 11 bases separating them. Germline-derived CDR1 and CDR2 are MNHEY and SMNVEV (reference sequence). There are 15 residues in the CDR3. CDR3 in DNA: TGTGCCAGCAGTTTATTCCGGGACACAAACACTGAAGCTTTCTTT. This codes for CASSLFRDTNTEAFF.

The chain has TRBV12-3 or TRBV12-4 and TRBJ2-7, with 9 bases identical to TRBD1. CDR3 length: 15 residues. V was pared by 6 bases and J by 6 bases, with 12 bases of the junction left unmatched. CDR3 coding DNA: TGTGCCAGCAGAACCGGGACAGGGAGTCTGCGCGAGCAGTACTTC. It yields the protein CASRTGTGSLREQYF.

This clonotype was found many times. J is TRBJ2-1 and V is TRBV7-8; TRBD1 or TRBD2 may be the D gene (5 bases each). Germline V lookup: CDR1 SGHVS, CDR2 FQNEAQ. Trimming stripped 4 bases from V and 3 bases from J, with 16 bases between. CDR3 length equals 16 residues. The CDR3 is CASSSEVAGYYNEQFF. CDR3 DNA: TGTGCCAGCAGCTCGGAGGTGGCAGGGTACTACAATGAGCAGTTCTTC.

This clonotype was counted between two and nine times. This chain connects TRBV5-1 to TRBJ1-2, with D possibly TRBD1 on 6 matching bases. Germline V gene sequence: CDR1 SGHRS, CDR2 YFSETQ. V was cut by 0 bases and J by 0 bases, with 12 bases left in between. The CDR3 is 16 residues long. In DNA, the CDR3 is TGCGCCAGCAGCTTGGGTTACAGGGAAGCTAACTATGGCTACACCTTC. This encodes CASSLGYREANYGYTF. Full variable domain (missing parts from reference TRBV5-1 and TRBJ1-2): KAGVTQTPRYLIKTRGQQVTLSCSPISGHRSVSWYQQTPGQGLQFLFEYFSETQRNKGNFPGRFSGRQFSNSRSEMNVSTLELGDSALYLCASSLGYREANYGYTFGSGTRLTVV.

This clonotype was seen repeatedly, ten times or more. The genes are TRBV7-6 and TRBJ1-2; D might be TRBD1 (6 bases). The V gene's germline CDR1 is SGHVS and CDR2 FNYEAQ. This CDR3 has 16 residues. Between the trimmed V and J ends, which lost 5 bases and 2 bases, there was a span of 18 bases. The CDR3 sequence is CASSASLEGGNYGYTF. CDR3 bases: TGTGCCAGCAGCGCTTCCCTTGAAGGGGGAAACTATGGCTACACCTTC.

This clonotype showed up just a few times. The chain is built from TRBV4-2 and TRBJ2-3; TRBD1 agrees at 9 bases. This CDR3 contains 15 residues. Germline V lookup: CDR1 LGHNA, CDR2 YNFKEQ. Germline trimming cut 3 bases from V and 4 bases from J; bases unmatched to any gene: 5. The CDR3 here is CASSQAGQGSDTQYF. CDR3 coding DNA: TGTGCCAGCAGCCAGGCGGGACAGGGCTCAGATACGCAGTATTTT.

This clonotype was found many times. J is TRBJ1-2 and V is TRBV20-1; 9 positions match TRBD1. The CDR3 is made up of 12 amino acids. J lost 6 bases, V lost 5 bases, and 4 bases had no gene match. Germline CDR1 is DFQATT and CDR2 is SNEGSKA (reference sequence). This CDR3 reads CSARQGGDGYTF. The CDR3 coding sequence is TGCAGTGCTCGACAGGGGGGAGATGGCTACACCTTC.

This clonotype was detected many times. This chain joins TRBV20-1 and TRBJ1-5; no clear D. Trimming took 1 base from V and 1 from J, leaving 8 bases between them. CDR1 and CDR2 from the germline V gene are DFQATT and SNEGSKA (reference sequence). This CDR3 is built from 14 residues. The DNA of the CDR3 is TGCAGTGCTAGAGCCAGGATCAGCAATCAGCCCCAGCATTTT. It translates to CSARARISNQPQHF.

Many counts were recorded for this clonotype. The gene calls are TRBV6-5 and TRBJ1-1, with D uncertain. The V end lost 6 bases, the J end lost 4 bases, and 12 bases lay between the germline ends. Germline V gene sequence: CDR1 MNHEY, CDR2 SVGAGI. The CDR3 is made up of 13 amino acids. This CDR3 is CASSYTRGTEAFF. DNA for the CDR3: TGTGCCAGCAGCTATACCCGGGGCACTGAAGCTTTCTTT.

The gene calls are TRBV20-1 and TRBJ2-4; D gene unclear. CDR1 DFQATT and CDR2 SNEGSKA come from the germline V gene (reference sequence). The CDR3 extends over 11 amino acids. With 4 bases removed from V and 8 bases from J, the gap between germline ends came to 9 bases. The chain's CDR3 is CSATGSDIQYF. The CDR3 coding sequence is TGCAGTGCTACCGGATCGGACATTCAGTACTTC.

The rearrangement uses TRBV20-1 and TRBJ1-1; D perhaps matches TRBD1 (5 bases). V lost 2 bases, J lost 5 bases, and 21 bases lay in between. This CDR3 region has 16 residues. CDR1 is DFQATT, CDR2 SNEGSKA, per germline (reference sequence). The CDR3 is CSARNLATRGGTEAFF. The CDR3 DNA reads as TGCAGTGCTAGAAACCTCGCCACCCGGGGGGGGACTGAAGCTTTCTTT.

This sequence joins TRBV6-2 or TRBV6-3 and TRBJ2-5; D gene uncertain. From germline, CDR1 is MNHEY and CDR2 SVGEGT. Trimming pared 3 bases from V and 1 base from J, leaving 6 bases between. This CDR3 region has 13 residues. CDR3 nucleotides: TGTGCCAGCAGTTATCGGCCCCAAGAGACCCAGTACTTC. It yields the protein CASSYRPQETQYF.

This clonotype was observed a few times. In DNA form, the CDR3 reads TGTGCCAGCAGTAACAGGGGTGGCAATCAGCCCCAGCATTTT. It is translated as CASSNRGGNQPQHF. The gene calls are TRBV6-6 and TRBJ1-5; the match to TRBD1 covers 7 bases. The ends lost 5 bases at V and 2 bases at J; junction bases unmatched: 3. There are 14 residues in the CDR3. Germline CDR1 is MNHNY and CDR2 is SVGAGI (reference sequence).

This clonotype turned up a few times. V usage is TRBV7-9 and J usage is TRBJ2-1; D remains ambiguous. CDR3 length: 15 amino acids. Germline-derived CDR1 and CDR2 are SEHNR and FQNEAQ (reference sequence). Between the trimmed V and J ends, which lost 0 bases and 6 bases, there was a span of 12 bases. For the CDR3, the DNA is TGTGCCAGCAGCTTAGCGCACGGCGAGACCAATGAGCAGTTCTTC. Its translation: CASSLAHGETNEQFF.

The chain couples TRBV12-2 to TRBJ1-1. TRBV12-2 is noted as a pseudogene. The length of the CDR3 is 15 residues. In DNA, the CDR3 is TGTGCAAGTCGCTTAGCGGTTGTTATGGCTTCTGAAGCTTTCTTT. Protein sequence: CASRLAVVMASEAFF.

This clonotype was seen many times. V and J are TRBV6-5 and TRBJ1-1, with unresolved D. V shed 0 bases and J shed 3 bases, with 8 bases lying between them. The CDR3 totals 14 residues. CDR1 is MNHEY, CDR2 SVGAGI, per germline. CDR3 sequence reads: CASSYSGSDTEAFF. The CDR3 DNA follows: TGTGCCAGCAGTTACTCAGGTTCCGACACTGAAGCTTTCTTT.

The V gene is TRBV18, the J gene TRBJ1-4; D perhaps matches TRBD1 (5 bases). V lost 4 bases and J 0 bases, leaving 9 bases between the germline ends. Germline V CDR1 and CDR2: KGHSH, LQKENI. The CDR3 totals 15 residues. The chain's CDR3 is CASSRQTATNEKLFF. CDR3 nucleotides: TGTGCCAGCTCACGACAGACTGCAACTAATGAAAAACTGTTTTTT.

This clonotype was detected a few times. This sequence joins TRBV4-3 and TRBJ2-5; unclear D gene. Germline assignment: CDR1 LGHNA and CDR2 YSLEER. Trimming shortened V by 3 bases and J by 2 bases, and 7 bases separated the two germline ends. The CDR3 covers 13 residues. Written as DNA, the CDR3 is TGCGCCAGCAGCCAGCAGAGGCAAGAGACCCAGTACTTC. Amino acids: CASSQQRQETQYF.

This clonotype was detected only a few times. The chain uses TRBV29-1 and TRBJ2-3; D possibly corresponds to TRBD1 (6 bases). Germline loops: CDR1 SQVTM, CDR2 ANQGSEA. This CDR3 contains 15 residues. Trimming pared 6 bases from V and 2 bases from J, leaving 18 bases between. The DNA for the CDR3 is TGCAGCGTCGCTAGCAGACAGGTTTCCACAGATACGCAGTATTTT. The encoded protein is CSVASRQVSTDTQYF.